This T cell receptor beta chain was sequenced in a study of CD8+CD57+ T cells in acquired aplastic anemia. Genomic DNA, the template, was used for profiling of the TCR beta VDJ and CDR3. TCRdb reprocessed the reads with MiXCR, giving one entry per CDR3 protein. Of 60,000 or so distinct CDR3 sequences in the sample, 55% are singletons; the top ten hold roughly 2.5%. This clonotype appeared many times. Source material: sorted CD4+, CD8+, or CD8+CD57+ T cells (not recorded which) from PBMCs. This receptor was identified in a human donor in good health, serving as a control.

The CDR3 DNA reads TGTGCCAGCACCTTAGGGACACTCTCCTACGAGCAGTACTTC. Its translation: CASTLGTLSYEQYF. The chain recombines TRBV12-3 or TRBV12-4 with TRBJ2-7, with a tentative D call TRBD1 (6 bases). Between the trimmed V and J ends, which lost 7 bases and 0 bases, there was a span of 13 bases. The CDR3 is made up of 14 amino acids.